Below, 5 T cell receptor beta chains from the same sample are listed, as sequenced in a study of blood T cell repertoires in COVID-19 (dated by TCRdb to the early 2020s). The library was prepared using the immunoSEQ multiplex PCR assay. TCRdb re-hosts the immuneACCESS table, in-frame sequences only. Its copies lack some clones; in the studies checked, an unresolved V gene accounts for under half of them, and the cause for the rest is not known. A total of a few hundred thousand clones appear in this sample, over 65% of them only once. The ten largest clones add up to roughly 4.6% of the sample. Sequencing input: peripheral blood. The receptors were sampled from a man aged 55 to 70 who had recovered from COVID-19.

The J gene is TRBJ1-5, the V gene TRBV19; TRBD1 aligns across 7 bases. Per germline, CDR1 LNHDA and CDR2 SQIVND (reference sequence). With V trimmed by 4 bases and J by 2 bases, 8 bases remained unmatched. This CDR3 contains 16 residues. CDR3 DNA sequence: TGTGCCAGTAGTAATACCAGGACAGGCCGCAATCAGCCCCAGCATTTT. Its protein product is CASSNTRTGRNQPQHF.

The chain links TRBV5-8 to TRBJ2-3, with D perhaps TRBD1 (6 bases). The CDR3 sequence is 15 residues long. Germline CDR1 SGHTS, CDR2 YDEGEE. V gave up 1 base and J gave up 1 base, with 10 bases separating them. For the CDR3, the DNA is TGTGCCAGCAGCTTGAGGCGGACAGGCACAGATACGCAGTATTTT. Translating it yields CASSLRRTGTDTQYF.

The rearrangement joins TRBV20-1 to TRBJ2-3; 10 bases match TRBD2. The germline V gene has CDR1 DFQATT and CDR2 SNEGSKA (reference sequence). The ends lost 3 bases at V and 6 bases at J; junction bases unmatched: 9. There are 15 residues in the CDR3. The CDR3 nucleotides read TGCAGTGCTAGTCGGCCGAGCGGGAGGGCCGATACGCAGTATTTT. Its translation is CSASRPSGRADTQYF.

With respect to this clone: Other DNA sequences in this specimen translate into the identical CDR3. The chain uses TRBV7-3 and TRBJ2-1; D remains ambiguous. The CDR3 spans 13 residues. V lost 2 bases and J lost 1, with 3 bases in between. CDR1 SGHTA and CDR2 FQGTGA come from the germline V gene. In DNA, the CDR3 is TGTGCCAGCAGCTTATCGTCCTACAATGAGCAGTTCTTC. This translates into CASSLSSYNEQFF.

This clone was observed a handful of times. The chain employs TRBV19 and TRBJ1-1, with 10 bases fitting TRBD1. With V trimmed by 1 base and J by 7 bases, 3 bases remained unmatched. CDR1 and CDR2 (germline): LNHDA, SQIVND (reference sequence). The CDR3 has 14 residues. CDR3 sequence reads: CASSIVRDRGEAFF. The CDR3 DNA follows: TGTGCCAGTAGTATAGTCCGGGACAGGGGTGAAGCTTTCTTT.